The 14 T cell receptor beta chains listed next were all sequenced from one sample in a study of cytomegalovirus exposure and HLA in healthy donors. The PCR ran on 60 Vbeta and 13 Jbeta primers. Method: immunoSEQ multiplex PCR; TCRdb's copy keeps in-frame clones and lacks some. The table includes approximately 95,000 clones, about four fifths detected once. Sequencing was carried out using PBMCs. These receptors were obtained from a woman in her 40s in good health and CMV-seropositive.

This clone appeared a few times. The chain recombines TRBV19 with TRBJ1-5; 11 bases fit TRBD1. J lost 7 bases, V lost 8 bases, and 7 bases had no gene match. The CDR3 length is 14 residues. Germline V gene data show CDR1 as LNHDA and CDR2 as SQIVND (reference sequence). CDR3 region: CASGGQGAGQPQHF. For the CDR3, the DNA is TGTGCCAGTGGCGGACAGGGGGCAGGGCAGCCCCAGCATTTT.

The J gene is TRBJ1-1, the V gene TRBV18, with D tentatively TRBD1 (5 bases). Germline assignment: CDR1 KGHSH and CDR2 LQKENI. V dropped 2 bases and J dropped 5 bases, with 15 bases sitting between them. The CDR3 runs to 15 residues. This CDR3 reads CASSPKDGGGTEAFF. As DNA, the CDR3 is TGTGCCAGCTCACCAAAGGACGGCGGGGGTACTGAAGCTTTCTTT.

The table lists this clone with a few counts. This rearrangement joins TRBV25-1 to TRBJ2-7; 8 bases match TRBD2. The germline V gene encodes CDR1 MGHDK and CDR2 SYGVNS. This CDR3 has 15 amino acids. The V and J ends lost 1 base and 7 bases, in that order; junction bases with no gene match: 9. CDR3 coding DNA: TGTGCCAGCAGTGAATCTACTAGCGGTCAGGGAGAGCAGTACTTC. Amino acid sequence: CASSESTSGQGEQYF.

There are many counts of this clone. The genes are TRBV6-6 and TRBJ2-7, with a weak D call TRBD1 (6 bases). Trimming pared 6 bases from V and 0 bases from J, leaving 15 bases between. CDR3 length: 15 residues. The V gene's germline CDR1 is MNHNY and CDR2 SVGAGI (reference sequence). DNA for the CDR3: TGTGCCAGCAGCCCCGGCAGGGGATACTCCTACGAGCAGTACTTC. Amino acid sequence: CASSPGRGYSYEQYF.

This clone occurred a few times. The chain joins TRBV2 to TRBJ2-3; D gene unclear. Trimming removed 6 bases from V and 3 bases from J, with 4 bases in between. Germline CDR1 reads SNHLY; CDR2 reads FYNNEI. The CDR3 covers 11 residues. CDR3 DNA sequence: TGTGCCAGCAGCCTTACAGATACGCAGTATTTT. Protein: CASSLTDTQYF.

This clone has only one observation. The chain employs TRBV5-1 and TRBJ2-4, with D tentatively TRBD1 (5 bases). CDR1 is SGHRS and CDR2 is YFSETQ in the germline V gene. The CDR3 is 16 amino acids. V was clipped by 4 bases and J by 0 bases, with 14 bases between them. In nucleotides, the CDR3 is TGCGCCAGCAGCCTCGACAGTATCCTAGCCAAAAACATTCAGTACTTC. Translated: CASSLDSILAKNIQYF.

This clone was seen a handful of times. This chain connects TRBV29-1 to TRBJ2-1, with 8 bases lining up with TRBD2. This CDR3 spans 17 amino acids. CDR1 and CDR2 (germline): SQVTM, ANQGSEA. Trimming took 1 base from V and 3 from J; bases not matched to a gene: 11. DNA of the CDR3: TGCAGCGTTGAAGGTACTAGCGGCGTCTTGGGCTACAATGAGCAGTTCTTC. Its protein is CSVEGTSGVLGYNEQFF.

J is TRBJ2-1 and V is TRBV4-2, with D perhaps matching TRBD2 (6 bases). This CDR3 spans 15 amino acids. Germline V lookup: CDR1 LGHNA, CDR2 YNFKEQ. V dropped 10 bases and J dropped 0 bases, with 16 bases sitting between them. DNA of the CDR3: TGTGCCACCGAAAGGGAGGTCAGCTCCTACAATGAGCAGTTCTTC. Translation: CATEREVSSYNEQFF.

V gene TRBV5-6 combines with J gene TRBJ1-5; D might be TRBD1 (6 bases). The CDR3 extends over 15 amino acids. The V gene lost 4 bases and the J gene lost 7 bases, with 18 bases spanning the gap. Looked up from germline, CDR1 is SGHDT and CDR2 is YYEEEE. In DNA form, the CDR3 reads TGTGCCAGCAGCCTAACAGGGTATTCGAGCCAGCCCCAGCATTTT. This encodes CASSLTGYSSQPQHF.

The V and J genes are TRBV5-4 and TRBJ2-7, with no clear D. The germline CDR1 and CDR2 sequences are SGHNT and YYREEE (reference sequence). The CDR3 is 11 amino acids. Trimming cost V 3 bases and J 7 bases, with 8 bases left between them. Here the CDR3 reads CASSYNEEQYF. In nucleotides, the CDR3 is TGTGCCAGCAGCTATAATGAGGAGCAGTACTTC.

This clone was observed once. This chain connects TRBV27 to TRBJ2-7, with 7 bases identical to TRBD1. J gave up 1 base and V 4 bases, and 7 bases lay outside the gene matches. CDR1 and CDR2 from the germline V gene are MNHEY and SMNVEV (reference sequence). The CDR3 runs 15 residues. CDR3 DNA sequence: TGTGCCAGCAGTTCGATCGACAGGGTGTCCTACGAGCAGTACTTC. Protein product: CASSSIDRVSYEQYF.

This clone was seen more than once but under ten times. V gene TRBV19 combines with J gene TRBJ1-4, with 8 bases that match TRBD1. CDR1 is LNHDA and CDR2 is SQIVND in the germline V gene (reference sequence). The CDR3 is made up of 15 amino acids. The ends lost 6 bases at V and 0 bases at J; junction bases unmatched: 3. The DNA for the CDR3 is TGTGCCAGTAGGGGACAGGCTGCAACTAATGAAAAACTGTTTTTT. Protein product: CASRGQAATNEKLFF.

The CDR3 reads CAISEFGTQYF. The CDR3 region has the DNA TGTGCCATCAGTGAGTTCGGGACCCAGTACTTC. The rearrangement links TRBV10-3 to TRBJ2-5; D is ambiguous. Trimming stripped 1 base from V and 7 bases from J, with 4 bases between. The CDR3 spans 11 residues. CDR1 ENHRY and CDR2 SYGVKD come from the germline V gene.

V is TRBV4-1 and J is TRBJ2-7; tentative D call: TRBD2 (6 bases). The CDR3 has 15 amino acids. Germline V gene lookup returns CDR1 MGHRA and CDR2 YSYEKL. The V and J ends lost 0 bases and 2 bases respectively, with 11 bases between them. This chain's CDR3 is CASSQDLARAYEQYF. Here the CDR3 DNA reads TGCGCCAGCAGCCAAGATCTAGCGCGAGCCTACGAGCAGTACTTC.